This T cell receptor (beta chain) was captured by sequencing in a study of shared T cell receptors in the human thymus. The CDR3 runs to 15 residues. Germline loops: CDR1 MNHNS, CDR2 SASEGT. The junction had 6 bases not matched to a gene; V was cut back by 3 bases and J by 8 bases. Profiled with immunoSEQ multiplex PCR; TCRdb holds only in-frame clones, not every one. The table records approximately 400,000 clones, roughly 94% of them present only once. This chain connects TRBV6-1 to TRBJ2-1, with 11 bases identical to TRBD1. The sequence was collected from a human donor. The sequenced material came from thymocytes. CDR3 sequence reads: CASSDGTGGFDEQFF. The CDR3 coding sequence is TGTGCCAGCAGTGACGGGACAGGGGGGTTCGATGAGCAGTTCTTC.